These 4 T cell receptor beta chains were all obtained from the same sample, sequenced in a study of T cell responses to AZD1222 COVID-19 vaccine. The repertoire was sequenced with immunoSEQ multiplex PCR; TCRdb's copy has only in-frame clones and lacks some. The table has 90,000 to 120,000 clones, around 93% seen once. The sample was peripheral blood, taken 28 days after the second AZD1222 dose. The source is an adult who received the AZD1222 COVID-19 vaccine.

This chain joins TRBV7-8 and TRBJ1-6; D ambiguous. Looked up from germline, CDR1 is SGHVS and CDR2 is FQNEAQ. Trimming removed 2 bases at V and 10 bases at J, with 18 bases between. The CDR3 covers 16 residues. CDR3 region: CASSLSRSGGGSPLHF. The DNA for the CDR3 is TGTGCCAGCAGCTTAAGCCGGTCGGGTGGAGGCTCACCCCTCCACTTT.

The chain uses TRBV28 and TRBJ2-3, with 11 bases lining up with TRBD2. The V gene's germline CDR1 is MDHEN and CDR2 SYDVKM. This CDR3 comprises 16 residues. V trimming: 5 bases; J trimming: 1 base; junction bases outside the gene matches: 5. This chain's CDR3 is CASSRGTSGRTDTQYF. The DNA for the CDR3 is TGTGCCAGCAGTCGTGGGACTAGCGGCCGCACAGATACGCAGTATTTT.

The rearrangement uses TRBV20-1 and TRBJ2-7; D gene ambiguous. Germline V lookup: CDR1 DFQATT, CDR2 SNEGSKA (reference sequence). Between the trimmed V and J ends, which lost 1 base and 5 bases, there was a span of 6 bases. CDR3 length: 11 residues. DNA of the CDR3: TGCAGTGCTAGAGGGATCCACGAGCAGTACTTC. Amino acids: CSARGIHEQYF.

To note about this clone: Other DNA sequences in this sample translate to the same CDR3. The rearrangement uses TRBV7-2 and TRBJ2-7; tentatively, D is TRBD1 (5 bases). The germline V gene encodes CDR1 SGHTA and CDR2 FQGNSA. This CDR3 contains 13 residues. The V and J ends lost 6 bases and 0 bases respectively, with 9 bases between them. The CDR3 protein is CASSPRVSYEQYF. Here the CDR3 DNA reads TGTGCCAGCAGTCCCAGGGTCTCCTACGAGCAGTACTTC.